Below, 4 T cell receptor beta chains from the same sample are listed, as sequenced in a study of CD8 T cells in Susac syndrome. An amount of RNA that ranged from roughly 0.45 to 1 ug was reverse transcribed with random hexamers. In TCRdb, the immunoSEQ multiplex PCR reads were re-called with MiXCR into one record per CDR3 protein. The sample has roughly 250,000 distinct CDR3 sequences; 90% to 96% are singletons. Sequencing was carried out using CD4+ T cells from PBMCs. The receptors come from a human donor with Susac syndrome.

A single count supports this clonotype. CDR3 sequence: CASRPMGGNEQFF. The CDR3 DNA reads TGTGCCAGCAGACCAATGGGGGGCAATGAGCAGTTCTTC. The genes are TRBV27 and TRBJ2-1; the D gene is possibly TRBD2 (6 bases). The CDR3 totals 13 residues. Germline V gene lookup returns CDR1 MNHEY and CDR2 SMNVEV (reference sequence). V shed 6 bases and J shed 6 bases, with 12 bases lying between them.

This clonotype has only one observation. The genes are TRBV30 and TRBJ1-5, with D maybe TRBD1 (5 bases). The V gene lost 7 bases and the J gene lost 0 bases, with 7 bases spanning the gap. Germline lookup yields CDR1 GTSNPN and CDR2 SVGIG (reference sequence). The CDR3 has 12 amino acids. CDR3 nucleotide sequence: TGTGCCTTGGACATTAGCAATCAGCCCCAGCATTTT. This encodes CALDISNQPQHF.

In this sample, this clonotype turned up once. The chain couples TRBV20-1 to TRBJ1-2; 7 nucleotides line up with TRBD1. This CDR3 is 13 amino acids long. After removal of 6 bases from V and 8 bases from J, the junction contained 12 bases not matched to a gene. CDR1 and CDR2 (germline): DFQATT, SNEGSKA (reference sequence). The chain's CDR3 is CSAPRQGLGGYTF. CDR3 bases: TGCAGTGCCCCGAGACAGGGTCTGGGAGGCTACACCTTC.

V and J are TRBV20-1 and TRBJ2-3, with D uncertain. Trimming took off 3 bases at V and 5 bases at J, with 12 bases between the two ends. CDR3 length equals 13 residues. Germline CDR1 DFQATT, CDR2 SNEGSKA (reference sequence). As DNA, the CDR3 is TGCAGTGCTAGTCCCCAAGCAGGAGATACGCAGTATTTT. This sequence encodes CSASPQAGDTQYF.